Here is one T cell receptor beta chain with its context. The sample is drawn from a study of blood T cell repertoires in COVID-19. Study summary: Spain, Italy and the United States supplied samples that represented acute and convalescent COVID-19. PBMCs, B-cell-depleted T cells, or T cells provided the cDNA or gDNA that made up the material.

As processed by the authors: Estimation of nucleated cell counts relied on the amplification of reference gene primers. Sequenced by immunoSEQ multiplex PCR; TCRdb stores in-frame clones only, minus some. V and J calls and clone size are copied from that table; D and trimming were computed from the DNA. The table records about 170,000 clones, roughly 70% of them present only once. The V gene lost 6 bases and the J gene lost 5 bases, with 11 bases spanning the gap. The CDR3 has 13 amino acids. The germline gives CDR1 MNHEY, CDR2 SVGEGT. Sequencing input: peripheral blood. This chain uses TRBV6-2 or TRBV6-3 with TRBJ2-1, with D unresolved. The TCR originated in a woman aged 80 or over with acute or convalescent COVID-19. CDR3 sequence reads: CASSLTNNNEQFF. Here the CDR3 DNA reads TGTGCCAGCAGCCTAACTAACAACAATGAGCAGTTCTTC.